This is a list of T cell receptor beta chains from one sample in a study of shared clonotypes between healthy human individuals. Assay used: immunoSEQ multiplex PCR; TCRdb lists only in-frame clones, some missing. The data show roughly 2.2 million clones, with more than 80% seen just once and 0.35% to 0.5% held by the top ten. The sequenced material came from naive CD4+ T cells from PBMCs. The receptors shown here come from a man between 18 and 35 years old in good health. Some clones in this sample may be carry-over from other donors' samples. Each CDR3 is given with its conserved first and last residue. A D gene is named only where the DNA matches it firmly. Size values are once, few and many counts, or a class for expanded clones, and some rows have none.

NA | TRBJ1-1 | TRBV27 | NA | CASRLEGGGTEAFF | TGTGCCAGCAGATTGGAGGGGGGGGGTACTGAAGCTTTCTTT
NA | TRBJ1-4 | TRBV7-9 | TRBD1 | CASSQLGTVNEKLFF | TGTGCCAGCAGCCAATTGGGGACAGTCAATGAAAAACTGTTTTTT
NA | TRBJ2-7 | TRBV7-9 | TRBD2 | CASSWGLAGDSYEQYF | TGTGCCAGCAGCTGGGGACTAGCGGGAGACTCCTACGAGCAGTACTTC
once | TRBJ2-1 | TRBV6-6 | NA | CASSISRGAYNEQFF | TGTGCCAGCAGTATTAGTAGAGGCGCCTACAATGAGCAGTTCTTC
NA | TRBJ1-5 | TRBV29-1 | TRBD1 | CSAGGSNQPQHF | TGCAGCGCAGGGGGGAGCAATCAGCCCCAGCATTTT
NA | TRBJ2-7 | TRBV5-8 | NA | CASSLRGSGGSYEQYF | TGTGCCAGCAGCTTGAGGGGGAGCGGTGGCTCCTACGAGCAGTACTTC
NA | TRBJ2-7 | TRBV30 | TRBD2 | CACTGGAYEQYF | TGTGCCTGCACCGGGGGGGCCTACGAGCAGTACTTC
NA | TRBJ2-7 | TRBV11-2 | NA | CASRMVGRSVTYEQYF | TGTGCCAGCAGGATGGTGGGCAGGAGTGTTACCTACGAGCAGTACTTC
NA | TRBJ1-2 | TRBV2 | NA | CASQPWRTAEGYTF | TGTGCCAGCCAACCGTGGAGAACGGCAGAAGGCTACACCTTC
once | TRBJ2-5 | TRBV27 | NA | CASSRGAGRRETQYF | TGTGCCAGCAGTAGGGGGGCGGGTAGGCGAGAGACCCAGTACTTC
NA | TRBJ2-3 | TRBV18 | NA | CASSPVGDDTQYF | TGTGCCAGCTCACCAGTTGGGGACGATACGCAGTATTTT
NA | TRBJ2-5 | TRBV11-2 | TRBD2 | CASSPSGIGETQYF | TGTGCCAGCAGCCCTAGCGGGATAGGAGAGACCCAGTACTTC